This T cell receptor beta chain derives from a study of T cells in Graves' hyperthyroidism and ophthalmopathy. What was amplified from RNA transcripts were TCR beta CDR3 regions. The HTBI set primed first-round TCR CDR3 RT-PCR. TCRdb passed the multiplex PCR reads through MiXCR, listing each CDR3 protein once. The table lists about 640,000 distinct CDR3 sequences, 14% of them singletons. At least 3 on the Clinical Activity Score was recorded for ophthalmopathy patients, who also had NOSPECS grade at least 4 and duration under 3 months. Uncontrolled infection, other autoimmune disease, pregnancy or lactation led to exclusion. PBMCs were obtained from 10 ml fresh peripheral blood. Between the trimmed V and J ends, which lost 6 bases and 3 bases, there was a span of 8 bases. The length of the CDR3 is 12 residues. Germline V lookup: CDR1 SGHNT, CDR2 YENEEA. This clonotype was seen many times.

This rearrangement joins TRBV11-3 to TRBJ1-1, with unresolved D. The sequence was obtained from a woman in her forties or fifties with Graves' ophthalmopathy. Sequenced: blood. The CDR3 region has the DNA TGTGCCAGCAGGGAGGGCGACACTGAAGCTTTCTTT. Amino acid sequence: CASREGDTEAFF.